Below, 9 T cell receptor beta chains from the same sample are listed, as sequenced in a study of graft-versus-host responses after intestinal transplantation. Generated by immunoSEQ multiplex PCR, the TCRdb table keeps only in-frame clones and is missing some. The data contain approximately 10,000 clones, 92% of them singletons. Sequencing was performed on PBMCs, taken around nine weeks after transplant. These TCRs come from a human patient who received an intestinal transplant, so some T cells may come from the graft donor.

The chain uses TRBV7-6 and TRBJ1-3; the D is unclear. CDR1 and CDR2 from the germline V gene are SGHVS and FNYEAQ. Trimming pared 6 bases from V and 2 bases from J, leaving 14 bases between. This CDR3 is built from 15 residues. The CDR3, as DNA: TGTGCCAGCAGTCACACTGTGGCTCCTGGAAACACCATATATTTT. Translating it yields CASSHTVAPGNTIYF.

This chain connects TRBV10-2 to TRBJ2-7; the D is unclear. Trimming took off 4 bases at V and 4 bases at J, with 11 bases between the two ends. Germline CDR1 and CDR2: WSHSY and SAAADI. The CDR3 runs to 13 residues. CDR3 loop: CASSVWVSYEQYF. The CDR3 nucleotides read TGCGCCAGCAGTGTTTGGGTCTCTTACGAGCAGTACTTC.

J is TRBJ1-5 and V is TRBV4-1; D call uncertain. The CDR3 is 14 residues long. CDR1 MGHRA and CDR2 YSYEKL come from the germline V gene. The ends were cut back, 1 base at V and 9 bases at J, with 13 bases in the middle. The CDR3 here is CASSQVVTEGPQHF. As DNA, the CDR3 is TGCGCCAGCAGCCAAGTGGTCACCGAAGGGCCCCAGCATTTT.

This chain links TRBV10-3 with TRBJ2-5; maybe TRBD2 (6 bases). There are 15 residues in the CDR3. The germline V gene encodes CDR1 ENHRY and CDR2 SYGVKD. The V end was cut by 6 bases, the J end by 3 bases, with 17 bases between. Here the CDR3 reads CAIRSSATIEETQYF. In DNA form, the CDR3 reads TGTGCCATCAGGTCTAGCGCCACTATCGAAGAGACCCAGTACTTC.

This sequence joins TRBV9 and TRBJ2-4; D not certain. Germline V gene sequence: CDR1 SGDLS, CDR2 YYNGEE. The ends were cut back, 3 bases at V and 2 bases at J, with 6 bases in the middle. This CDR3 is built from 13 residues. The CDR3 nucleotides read TGTGCCAGCAGCGGGGGAACCAAAAACATTCAGTACTTC. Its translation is CASSGGTKNIQYF.

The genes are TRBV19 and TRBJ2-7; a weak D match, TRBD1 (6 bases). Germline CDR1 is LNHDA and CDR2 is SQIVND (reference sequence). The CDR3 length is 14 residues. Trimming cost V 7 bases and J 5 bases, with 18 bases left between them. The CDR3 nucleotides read TGTGCCAGTACCCCCGGGACAAGCACCCACGAGCAGTACTTC. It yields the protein CASTPGTSTHEQYF.

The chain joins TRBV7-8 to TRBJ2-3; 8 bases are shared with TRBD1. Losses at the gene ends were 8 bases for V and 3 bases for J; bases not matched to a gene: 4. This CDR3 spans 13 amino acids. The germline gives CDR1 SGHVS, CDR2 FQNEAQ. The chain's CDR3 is CASAGGLTDTQYF. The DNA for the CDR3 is TGTGCCAGCGCAGGGGGCTTGACAGATACGCAGTATTTT.

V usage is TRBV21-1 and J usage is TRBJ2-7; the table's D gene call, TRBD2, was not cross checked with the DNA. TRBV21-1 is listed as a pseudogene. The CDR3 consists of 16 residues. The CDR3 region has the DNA TGTGCCAGCAGCAAAGTAGGGACTAGCGGGAGCTACGAGCAGTACTTC. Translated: CASSKVGTSGSYEQYF.

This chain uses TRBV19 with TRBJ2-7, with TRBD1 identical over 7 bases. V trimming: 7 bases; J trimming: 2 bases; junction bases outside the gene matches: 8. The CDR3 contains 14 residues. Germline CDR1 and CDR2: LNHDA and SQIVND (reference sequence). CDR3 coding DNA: TGTGCCAGTACCAAAGGGACAGAGCCCTACGAGCAGTACTTC. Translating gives CASTKGTEPYEQYF.